These 14 T cell receptor beta chains came from one sample sequenced in a study of blood T cell repertoires in COVID-19. The table came from immunoSEQ multiplex PCR; TCRdb's copy has only in-frame clones and leaves some out. The sample includes 90,000 to 110,000 clones, 85% of them seen just once. Input material: peripheral blood. The receptors stem from a middle-aged man with acute or convalescent COVID-19.

The J gene is TRBJ2-3, the V gene TRBV19; 7 nucleotides line up with TRBD2. The germline V gene encodes CDR1 LNHDA and CDR2 SQIVND (reference sequence). V lost 5 bases and J lost 1; bases outside the gene matches: 0. The CDR3 sequence is 13 residues long. The CDR3 sequence: CASSGGGTDTQYF. The DNA of the CDR3 is TGTGCCAGTAGTGGGGGGGGCACAGATACGCAGTATTTT.

Only one count was recorded for this clone. V is TRBV30 and J is TRBJ2-7; tentatively, D is TRBD1 (7 bases). CDR3 length equals 16 residues. CDR1 and CDR2 (germline): GTSNPN, SVGIG (reference sequence). V was clipped by 1 base and J by 0 bases, with 16 bases between them. CDR3 protein: CAWSDHRGLRSYEQYF. DNA of the CDR3: TGTGCCTGGAGTGACCACAGGGGACTCCGCTCCTACGAGCAGTACTTC. The full variable domain, with the rest looked up from reference TRBV30 and TRBJ2-7, is SQTIHQWPATLVQPVGSPLSLECTVEGTSNPNLYWYRQAAGRGLQLLFYSVGIGQISSEVPQNLSASRPQDRQFILSSKKLLLSDSGFYLCAWSDHRGLRSYEQYFGPGTRLTVT.

This chain connects TRBV6-4 to TRBJ2-5; D is possibly TRBD2 (7 bases). CDR1 is MRHNA and CDR2 is SNTAGT in the germline V gene. CDR3 size: 15 residues. V was clipped by 6 bases and J by 2 bases, with 16 bases between them. CDR3 sequence reads: CASSLQGGVQETQYF. Here the CDR3 DNA reads TGTGCCAGCAGCTTACAGGGAGGGGTACAAGAGACCCAGTACTTC.

In its sample, this clone was seen once. The rearrangement joins TRBV5-6 to TRBJ2-5, with 11 nucleotides matching TRBD2. The J segment lost 2 bases and the V segment lost 6 bases, leaving 6 bases of the junction unmatched. The CDR3 is made up of 15 amino acids. CDR1 and CDR2 from the germline V gene are SGHDT and YYEEEE. CDR3 protein: CASIPSGRRQETQYF. CDR3 DNA sequence: TGTGCCAGCATCCCTAGCGGGAGGAGGCAAGAGACCCAGTACTTC.

The chain recombines TRBV7-2 with TRBJ1-4, with TRBD1 identical over 7 bases. The J segment lost 5 bases and the V segment lost 4 bases, leaving 7 bases of the junction unmatched. Germline loops: CDR1 SGHTA, CDR2 FQGNSA. The CDR3 length is 15 residues. The CDR3 reads CASSSSGQKNEKLFF. CDR3 nucleotides: TGTGCCAGCAGCTCGTCGGGACAGAAGAATGAAAAACTGTTTTTT.

V gene TRBV4-2 combines with J gene TRBJ1-5; 7 nucleotides agree with TRBD1. J gave up 6 bases and V 0 bases, and 8 bases lay outside the gene matches. Germline lookup yields CDR1 LGHNA and CDR2 YNFKEQ. The CDR3 contains 16 residues. CDR3 amino acids: CASSQENRGGGQPQHF. The CDR3 DNA sequence: TGTGCCAGCAGCCAAGAGAACAGGGGAGGAGGTCAGCCCCAGCATTTT.

The chain links TRBV11-3 to TRBJ2-3; 15 nucleotides agree with TRBD2. The CDR3 contains 17 residues. V was clipped by 5 bases and J by 3 bases; unmatched bases: 6. Germline CDR1 SGHNT, CDR2 YENEEA. CDR3: CASSQGTSGRYTDTQYF. The DNA for the CDR3 is TGTGCCAGCAGCCAGGGGACTAGCGGGAGGTATACAGATACGCAGTATTTT.

The chain carries TRBV12-1 and TRBJ2-7; the D call in the table, TRBD1, was not verified against the DNA. TRBV12-1 is a pseudogene locus. There are 14 residues in the CDR3. The CDR3 loop reads CAIHRAEPPDEQYF. Here the CDR3 DNA reads TGTGCCATTCACAGGGCAGAGCCCCCCGACGAGCAGTACTTC.

The V call is TRBV18, the J call TRBJ2-5, with 7 nucleotides matching TRBD1. This CDR3 has 12 amino acids. The V segment lost 0 bases and the J segment 9 bases; nucleotides outside the gene matches: 1. Germline lookup yields CDR1 KGHSH and CDR2 LQKENI. Written as DNA, the CDR3 is TGTGCCAGCTCACCACCGCAGGGGGCCCAGTACTTC. Translated: CASSPPQGAQYF.

V usage is TRBV24-1 and J usage is TRBJ2-1; D unclear. Germline lookup yields CDR1 KGHDR and CDR2 SFDVKD. Trimming shortened V by 5 bases and J by 6 bases, and 7 bases separated the two germline ends. The CDR3 extends over 12 amino acids. The CDR3 region has the DNA TGTGCCACCAGTGCCGACATCAATGAGCAGTTCTTC. Protein: CATSADINEQFF.

A remark on this clone: An end of the junction differs from the germline gene, which may be a read error. This chain links TRBV7-7 with TRBJ2-5, with TRBD1 as a possible D gene (6 bases). Germline V gene lookup returns CDR1 SSHAT and CDR2 FNYEAQ (reference sequence). This CDR3 is 16 amino acids long. CDR3 sequence reads: CASSLGDRLYQETQYF. DNA of the CDR3: TGTGCTAGCAGCTTAGGAGACAGGCTGTACCAAGAGACCCAGTACTTC.

This chain joins TRBV6-5 and TRBJ2-3; TRBD1 might be the D (5 bases). V lost 0 bases and J 6 bases, leaving 7 bases between the germline ends. The CDR3 has 13 amino acids. Germline-derived CDR1 and CDR2 are MNHEY and SVGAGI. DNA of the CDR3: TGTGCCAGCAGTTACTCAGGGGTGGATACGCAGTATTTT. The encoded protein is CASSYSGVDTQYF.

This clone was seen more than once but under ten times. This rearrangement joins TRBV6-5 to TRBJ2-5, with TRBD2 as a possible D gene (5 bases). Looked up from germline, CDR1 is MNHEY and CDR2 is SVGAGI. The ends were cut back, 6 bases at V and 2 bases at J, with 7 bases in the middle. This CDR3 has 12 amino acids. The CDR3 DNA follows: TGTGCCAGCAGCCGGAGGCAAGAGACCCAGTACTTC. Its translation: CASSRRQETQYF.

The CDR3 protein is CATSDLNTEAFF. The CDR3 nucleotides read TGTGCCACCAGTGACTTGAACACTGAAGCTTTCTTT. The V and J genes are TRBV24-1 and TRBJ1-1; no clear D. The germline V and J ends were trimmed by 4 bases and 0 bases, with 2 bases remaining between them. This CDR3 is 12 amino acids long. The germline CDR1 and CDR2 sequences are KGHDR and SFDVKD.